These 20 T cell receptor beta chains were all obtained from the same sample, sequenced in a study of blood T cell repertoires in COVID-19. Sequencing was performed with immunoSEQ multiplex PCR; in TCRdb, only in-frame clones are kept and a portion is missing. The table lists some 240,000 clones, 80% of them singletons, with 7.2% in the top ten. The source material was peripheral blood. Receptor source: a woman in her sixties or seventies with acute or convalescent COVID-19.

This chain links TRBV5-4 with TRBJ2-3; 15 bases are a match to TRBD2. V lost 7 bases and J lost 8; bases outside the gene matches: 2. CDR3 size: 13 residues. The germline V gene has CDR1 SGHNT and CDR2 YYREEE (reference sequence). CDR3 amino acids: CASQGLAGGTQYF. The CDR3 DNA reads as TGTGCCAGCCAGGGACTAGCGGGGGGTACGCAGTATTTT.

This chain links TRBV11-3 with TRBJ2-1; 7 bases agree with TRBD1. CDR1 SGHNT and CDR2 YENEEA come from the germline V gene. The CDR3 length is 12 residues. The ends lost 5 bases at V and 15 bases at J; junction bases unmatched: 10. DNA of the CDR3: TGTGCCAGCAGCGAACAGACAGGGCTGCGGTTCTTC. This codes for CASSEQTGLRFF. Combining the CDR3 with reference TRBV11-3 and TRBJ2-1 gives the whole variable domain EAGVVQSPRYKIIEKKQPVAFWCNPISGHNTLYWYLQNLGQGPELLIRYENEEAVDDSQLPKDRFSAERLKGVDSTLKIQPAELGDSAVYLCASSEQTGLRFFGPGTRLTVL.

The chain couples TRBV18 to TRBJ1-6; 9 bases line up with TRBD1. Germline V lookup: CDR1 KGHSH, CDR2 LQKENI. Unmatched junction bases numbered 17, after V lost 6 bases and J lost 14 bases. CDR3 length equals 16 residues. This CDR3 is CASSPEQGAGRGALHF. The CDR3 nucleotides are TGTGCCAGCTCGCCAGAACAGGGGGCGGGTCGCGGGGCCCTCCACTTT.

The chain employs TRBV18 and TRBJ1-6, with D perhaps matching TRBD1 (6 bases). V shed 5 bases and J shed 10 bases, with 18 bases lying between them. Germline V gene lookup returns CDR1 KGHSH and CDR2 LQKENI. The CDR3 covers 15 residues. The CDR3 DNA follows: TGTGCCAGCTCAGGGACTACAGGGCAGGAATCACCCCTCCACTTT. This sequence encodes CASSGTTGQESPLHF.

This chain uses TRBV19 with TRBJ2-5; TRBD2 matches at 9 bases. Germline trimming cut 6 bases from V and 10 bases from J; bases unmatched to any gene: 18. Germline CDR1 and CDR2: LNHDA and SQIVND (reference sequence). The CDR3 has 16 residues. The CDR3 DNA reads TGTGCCAGTAGCGGACCCGCTAGCGGGACGCGGAGAATCCAGTACTTC. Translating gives CASSGPASGTRRIQYF. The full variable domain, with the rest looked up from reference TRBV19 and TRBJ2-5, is DGGITQSPKYLFRKEGQNVTLSCEQNLNHDAMYWYRQDPGQGLRLIYYSQIVNDFQKGDIAEGYSVSREKKESFPLTVTSAQKNPTAFYLCASSGPASGTRRIQYFGPGTRLLVL.

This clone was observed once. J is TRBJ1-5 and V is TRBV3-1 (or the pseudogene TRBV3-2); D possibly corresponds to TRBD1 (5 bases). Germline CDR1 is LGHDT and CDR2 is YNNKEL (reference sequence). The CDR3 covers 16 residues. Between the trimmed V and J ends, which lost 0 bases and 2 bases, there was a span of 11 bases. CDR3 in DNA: TGTGCCAGCAGCCAAGATCGGGGGTTGGGCAATCAGCCCCAGCATTTT. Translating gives CASSQDRGLGNQPQHF.

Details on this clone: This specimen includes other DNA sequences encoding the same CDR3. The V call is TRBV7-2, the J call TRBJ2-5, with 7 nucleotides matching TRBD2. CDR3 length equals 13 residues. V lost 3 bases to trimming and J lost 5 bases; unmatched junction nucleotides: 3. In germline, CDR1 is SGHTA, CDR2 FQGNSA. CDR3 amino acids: CASSLGSGETQYF. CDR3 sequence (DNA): TGTGCCAGCAGCTTGGGTAGCGGGGAGACCCAGTACTTC.

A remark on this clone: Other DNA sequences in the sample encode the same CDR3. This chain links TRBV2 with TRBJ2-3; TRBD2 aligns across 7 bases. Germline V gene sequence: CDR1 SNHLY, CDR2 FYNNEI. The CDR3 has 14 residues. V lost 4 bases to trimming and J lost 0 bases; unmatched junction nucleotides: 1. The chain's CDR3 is CASSGGLSTDTQYF. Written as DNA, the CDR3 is TGTGCCAGCAGTGGGGGACTAAGCACAGATACGCAGTATTTT.

The CDR3 here is CAWSVQQDRGNQPQHF. Written as DNA, the CDR3 is TGTGCCTGGAGTGTCCAACAGGATAGGGGCAATCAGCCCCAGCATTTT. The chain uses TRBV30 and TRBJ1-5, with TRBD1 as a possible D gene (5 bases). CDR3 size: 16 residues. Deletions cut 0 bases from V and 2 bases from J, with 14 bases between. Germline assignment: CDR1 GTSNPN and CDR2 SVGIG (reference sequence). The full variable domain, with the rest looked up from reference TRBV30 and TRBJ1-5, is SQTIHQWPATLVQPVGSPLSLECTVEGTSNPNLYWYRQAAGRGLQLLFYSVGIGQISSEVPQNLSASRPQDRQFILSSKKLLLSDSGFYLCAWSVQQDRGNQPQHFGDGTRLSIL.

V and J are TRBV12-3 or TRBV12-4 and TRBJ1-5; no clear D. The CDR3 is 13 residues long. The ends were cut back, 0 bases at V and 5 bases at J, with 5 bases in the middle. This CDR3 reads CASSLARDQPQHF. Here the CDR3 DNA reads TGTGCCAGCAGTTTAGCCCGGGATCAGCCCCAGCATTTT.

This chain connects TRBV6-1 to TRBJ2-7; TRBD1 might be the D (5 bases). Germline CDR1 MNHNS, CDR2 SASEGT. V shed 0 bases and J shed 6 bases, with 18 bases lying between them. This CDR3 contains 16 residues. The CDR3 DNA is TGTGCCAGCAGTGAAGCGCGAGGTGAAGGGGTCGGCGAGCAGTACTTC. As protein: CASSEARGEGVGEQYF.

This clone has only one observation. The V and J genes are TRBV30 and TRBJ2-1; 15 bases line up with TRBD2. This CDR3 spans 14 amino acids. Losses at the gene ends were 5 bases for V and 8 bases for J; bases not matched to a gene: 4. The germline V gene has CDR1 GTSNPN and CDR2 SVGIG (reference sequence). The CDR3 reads CAWAGTSGGHEQFF. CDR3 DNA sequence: TGTGCCTGGGCCGGGACTAGCGGGGGGCATGAGCAGTTCTTC.

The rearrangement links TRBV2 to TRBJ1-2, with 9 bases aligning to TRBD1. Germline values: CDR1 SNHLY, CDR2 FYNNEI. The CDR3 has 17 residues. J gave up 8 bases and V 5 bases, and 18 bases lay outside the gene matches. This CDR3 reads CASSRTGELKLVWGYTF. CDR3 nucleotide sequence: TGTGCCAGCAGTCGGACAGGGGAGTTAAAGTTGGTCTGGGGCTACACCTTC.

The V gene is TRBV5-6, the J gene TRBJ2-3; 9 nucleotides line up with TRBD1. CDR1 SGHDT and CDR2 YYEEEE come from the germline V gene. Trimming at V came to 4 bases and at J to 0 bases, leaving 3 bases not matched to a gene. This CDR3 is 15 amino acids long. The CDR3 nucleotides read TGTGCCAGCAGCCCACAGGGGGCTAGCACAGATACGCAGTATTTT. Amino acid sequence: CASSPQGASTDTQYF. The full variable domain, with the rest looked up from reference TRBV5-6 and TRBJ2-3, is DAGVTQSPTHLIKTRGQQVTLRCSPKSGHDTVSWYQQALGQGPQFIFQYYEEEERQRGNFPDRFSGHQFPNYSSELNVNALLLGDSALYLCASSPQGASTDTQYFGPGTRLTVL.

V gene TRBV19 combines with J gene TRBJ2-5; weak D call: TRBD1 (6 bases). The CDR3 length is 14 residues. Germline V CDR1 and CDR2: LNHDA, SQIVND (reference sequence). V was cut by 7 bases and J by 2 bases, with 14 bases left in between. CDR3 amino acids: CASTEGTTQETQYF. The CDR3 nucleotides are TGTGCCAGTACCGAGGGGACAACTCAAGAGACCCAGTACTTC.

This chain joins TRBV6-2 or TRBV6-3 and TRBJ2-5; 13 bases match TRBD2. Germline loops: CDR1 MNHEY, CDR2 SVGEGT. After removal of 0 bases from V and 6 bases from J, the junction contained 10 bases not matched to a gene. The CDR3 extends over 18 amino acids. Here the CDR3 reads CASSYSRLAGGLRKTQYF. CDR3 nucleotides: TGTGCCAGCAGTTACTCGAGACTAGCGGGGGGCCTTCGGAAGACCCAGTACTTC.

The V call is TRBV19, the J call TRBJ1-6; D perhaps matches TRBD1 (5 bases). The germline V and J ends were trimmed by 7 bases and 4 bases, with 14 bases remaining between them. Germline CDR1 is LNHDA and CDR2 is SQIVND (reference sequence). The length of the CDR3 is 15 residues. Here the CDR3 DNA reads TGTGCCAGTAAGGGGCAGGCGACTTATAATTCACCCCTCCACTTT. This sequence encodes CASKGQATYNSPLHF.

CDR3 protein: CAISDRTGSTDTQYF. The CDR3, as DNA: TGTGCCATCAGTGATAGGACTGGTAGCACAGATACGCAGTATTTT. The rearrangement joins TRBV10-3 to TRBJ2-3, with D possibly matching TRBD2 (5 bases). The germline V and J ends were trimmed by 3 bases and 0 bases, with 10 bases remaining between them. Germline lookup yields CDR1 ENHRY and CDR2 SYGVKD. This CDR3 is 15 amino acids long.

CDR3 DNA sequence: TGTGCCTGGACGCTAGCGGGGCTGAAGGAGACCCAGTACTTC. The encoded protein is CAWTLAGLKETQYF. The gene calls are TRBV30 and TRBJ2-5; 9 bases agree with TRBD2. CDR1 and CDR2 (germline): GTSNPN, SVGIG (reference sequence). V lost 4 bases to trimming and J lost 5 bases; unmatched junction nucleotides: 8. This CDR3 comprises 14 residues.

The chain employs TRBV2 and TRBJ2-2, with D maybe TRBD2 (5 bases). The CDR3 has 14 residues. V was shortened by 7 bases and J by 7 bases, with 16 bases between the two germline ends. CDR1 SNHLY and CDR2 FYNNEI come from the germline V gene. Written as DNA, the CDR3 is TGTGCCAGCACCTCAGTCCGGGAAGTCGGGGAGCTGTTTTTT. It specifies CASTSVREVGELFF.